These 26 T cell receptor beta chains were all obtained from the same sample, sequenced in a study of cytomegalovirus exposure and HLA in healthy donors. This PCR relied on a set of 60 Vbeta primers and 13 Jbeta primers. Repertoires were generated with immunoSEQ multiplex PCR, while TCRdb's copy carries only in-frame clones and drops some. This table holds 250,000 to 350,000 clones, around 86% found once. The source material was PBMCs. The receptors come from a man in his forties or fifties in good health and CMV-seropositive.

V is TRBV30 and J is TRBJ2-7; 11 bases map to TRBD2. The CDR3 is made up of 14 amino acids. With V trimmed by 2 bases and J by 4 bases, 4 bases remained unmatched. Germline CDR1 GTSNPN, CDR2 SVGIG (reference sequence). CDR3 DNA sequence: TGTGCCTGGAGTATAGCGGGAGGGATTTACGAGCAGTACTTC. Its translation: CAWSIAGGIYEQYF.

V gene TRBV4-2 combines with J gene TRBJ2-1; 11 bases map to TRBD2. V lost 7 bases to trimming and J lost 2 bases; unmatched junction nucleotides: 7. The CDR3 contains 16 residues. CDR1 is LGHNA and CDR2 is YNFKEQ in the germline V gene. This CDR3 reads CASKELAGDAYNEQFF. The CDR3 nucleotides read TGTGCCAGCAAGGAACTAGCGGGGGATGCCTACAATGAGCAGTTCTTC.

The V call is TRBV11-3, the J call TRBJ2-7, with 8 bases aligning to TRBD2. The CDR3 has 15 residues. Trimming took 1 base from V and 0 from J; bases not matched to a gene: 2. Per germline, CDR1 SGHNT and CDR2 YENEEA. The CDR3 spells CASSLGSGNSYEQYF. CDR3 sequence (DNA): TGTGCCAGCAGCTTAGGTAGCGGGAACTCCTACGAGCAGTACTTC. Supplemented by reference TRBV11-3 and TRBJ2-7, the full variable domain reads EAGVVQSPRYKIIEKKQPVAFWCNPISGHNTLYWYLQNLGQGPELLIRYENEEAVDDSQLPKDRFSAERLKGVDSTLKIQPAELGDSAVYLCASSLGSGNSYEQYFGPGTRLTVT.

The chain uses TRBV7-9 and TRBJ2-3; a possible D gene is TRBD1 (6 bases). There are 14 residues in the CDR3. The germline gives CDR1 SEHNR, CDR2 FQNEAQ (reference sequence). Deletions cut 6 bases from V and 2 bases from J, with 12 bases between. CDR3 sequence reads: CASSYRESTDTQYF. CDR3 nucleotides: TGTGCCAGCAGTTACAGGGAGTCCACAGATACGCAGTATTTT.

The chain links TRBV28 to TRBJ2-1, with 8 positions matching TRBD1. The V gene's germline CDR1 is MDHEN and CDR2 SYDVKM. V shed 5 bases and J 7 bases; nucleotides not matched to a gene: 10. This CDR3 region has 15 residues. CDR3: CASSRPRQGINEQFF. The CDR3 DNA reads as TGTGCCAGCAGTCGTCCCAGACAGGGGATAAATGAGCAGTTCTTC.

V is TRBV7-2 and J is TRBJ2-7, with TRBD2 matching over 12 bases. Trimming took 1 base from V and 5 from J; bases not matched to a gene: 6. This CDR3 spans 16 amino acids. CDR1 is SGHTA, CDR2 FQGNSA, per germline. The CDR3 sequence is CASSLDRLAGVDEQYF. The CDR3 coding sequence is TGTGCCAGCAGCTTAGATAGACTAGCGGGAGTCGACGAGCAGTACTTC.

This sequence joins TRBV4-3 and TRBJ1-2; 7 nucleotides agree with TRBD1. This CDR3 is built from 15 residues. From germline, CDR1 is LGHNA and CDR2 YSLEER. Trimming removed 3 bases from V and 6 bases from J; junction bases left unmatched: 10. CDR3: CASSHSLGGADGYTF. DNA for the CDR3: TGCGCCAGCAGCCACTCCTTAGGGGGCGCAGATGGCTACACCTTC.

The chain couples TRBV7-6 to TRBJ2-3; TRBD2 agrees at 9 bases. V lost 4 bases, J lost 4 bases, and 9 bases stayed unmatched. Germline values: CDR1 SGHVS, CDR2 FNYEAQ. The length of the CDR3 is 16 residues. The CDR3 DNA sequence: TGTGCCAGCAGCTGGTCTAGCGGGGCGGGGGCAGATACGCAGTATTTT. This codes for CASSWSSGAGADTQYF. The whole variable domain, filled in from reference TRBV7-6 and TRBJ2-3, reads GAGVSQSPRYKVTKRGQDVALRCDPISGHVSLYWYRQALGQGPEFLTYFNYEAQQDKSGLPNDRFSAERPEGSISTLTIQRTEQRDSAMYRCASSWSSGAGADTQYFGPGTRLTVL.

The chain has TRBV14 and TRBJ2-7, with D unclear. Trimming stripped 1 base from V and 1 base from J, with 5 bases between. This CDR3 has 13 amino acids. In germline, CDR1 is SGHDN, CDR2 FVKESK. CDR3 DNA: TGTGCCAGCAGCCAAGCTAGTTCCTACGAGCAGTACTTC. Translating it yields CASSQASSYEQYF.

This clone appeared a single time. V usage is TRBV7-2 and J usage is TRBJ1-5, with 8 nucleotides matching TRBD1. Losses at the gene ends were 3 bases for V and 4 bases for J; bases not matched to a gene: 14. Per the germline V gene, CDR1 is SGHTA and CDR2 is FQGNSA. CDR3 length equals 18 residues. CDR3 coding DNA: TGTGCCAGCAGCTTGGGGTCCGGGACAGGAGTGAGGAATCAGCCCCAGCATTTT. It specifies CASSLGSGTGVRNQPQHF.

The rearrangement joins TRBV29-1 to TRBJ2-7; 11 bases agree with TRBD1. V lost 5 bases to trimming and J lost 2 bases; unmatched junction nucleotides: 11. CDR3 length equals 16 residues. Germline CDR1 SQVTM, CDR2 ANQGSEA. The DNA for the CDR3 is TGCAGCGTTTCCGGGACAGGGGGACTACCCACCTACGAGCAGTACTTC. This codes for CSVSGTGGLPTYEQYF.

The chain is built from TRBV7-2 and TRBJ2-1; 8 bases agree with TRBD1. The J segment lost 8 bases and the V segment lost 4 bases, leaving 4 bases of the junction unmatched. Germline CDR1 is SGHTA and CDR2 is FQGNSA. CDR3 length: 13 residues. The CDR3 sequence: CASSSGQGYEQFF. The CDR3 DNA is TGTGCCAGCAGCTCAGGACAGGGATATGAGCAGTTCTTC.

This chain uses TRBV7-3 with TRBJ2-2; 13 nucleotides align to TRBD2. V lost 4 bases to trimming and J lost 1 base; unmatched junction nucleotides: 6. The CDR3 runs to 18 residues. Germline V gene data show CDR1 as SGHTA and CDR2 as FQGTGA. This chain's CDR3 is CASSSTSGRAQNTGELFF. In DNA, the CDR3 is TGTGCCAGCAGCTCTACTAGCGGGAGGGCCCAGAACACCGGGGAGCTGTTTTTT.

This clone was counted a few times. J is TRBJ2-7 and V is TRBV4-1; 14 nucleotides line up with TRBD2. The germline V gene has CDR1 MGHRA and CDR2 YSYEKL. V lost 4 bases, J lost 4 bases, and 6 bases stayed unmatched. The CDR3 sequence is 16 residues long. The CDR3 DNA follows: TGCGCCAGCAGCCCCCGTGGGACTAGCGGGAGTTACGAGCAGTACTTC. Protein: CASSPRGTSGSYEQYF.

The genes are TRBV10-3 and TRBJ1-2; TRBD1 matches 8 bases. Germline trimming cut 5 bases from V and 7 bases from J; bases unmatched to any gene: 9. The CDR3 loop spans 14 amino acids. Germline V CDR1 and CDR2: ENHRY, SYGVKD. The CDR3 loop reads CAISNDRGSRGYTF. DNA for the CDR3: TGTGCCATCAGTAACGACAGGGGCTCGCGTGGCTACACCTTC.

The chain couples TRBV5-4 to TRBJ2-4, with a possible D match to TRBD1 (5 bases). The germline gives CDR1 SGHNT, CDR2 YYREEE (reference sequence). V was clipped by 0 bases and J by 2 bases, with 9 bases between them. This CDR3 contains 15 residues. The CDR3 sequence is CASSLEQGTKNIQYF. The CDR3 DNA follows: TGTGCCAGCAGCTTGGAGCAGGGTACCAAAAACATTCAGTACTTC.

CDR3 DNA sequence: TGTGCCAGCAGTATCCGGACAGGGACTTACGAGCAGTACTTC. Its translation: CASSIRTGTYEQYF. V is TRBV6-1 and J is TRBJ2-7; 8 positions agree with TRBD1. This CDR3 spans 14 amino acids. Germline lookup yields CDR1 MNHNS and CDR2 SASEGT. Losses at the gene ends were 5 bases for V and 4 bases for J; bases not matched to a gene: 7.

The genes are TRBV7-8 and TRBJ1-1; D is unresolved. The CDR3 runs 12 residues. The germline V gene has CDR1 SGHVS and CDR2 FQNEAQ. Trimming shortened V by 4 bases and J by 4 bases, and 7 bases separated the two germline ends. The CDR3 reads CASSSGFTEAFF. CDR3 sequence (DNA): TGTGCCAGCAGCTCGGGGTTCACTGAAGCTTTCTTT. The complete variable domain, with remaining parts taken from reference TRBV7-8 and TRBJ1-1, reads GAGVSQSPRYKVAKRGQDVALRCDPISGHVSLFWYQQALGQGPEFLTYFQNEAQLDKSGLPSDRFFAERPEGSVSTLKIQRTQQEDSAVYLCASSSGFTEAFFGQGTRLTVV.

The gene calls are TRBV4-3 and TRBJ2-7; a possible D gene is TRBD1 (5 bases). Germline lookup yields CDR1 LGHNA and CDR2 YSLEER. Between the trimmed V and J ends, which lost 0 bases and 3 bases, there was a span of 9 bases. This CDR3 region has 14 residues. The CDR3 sequence is CASSQDRVLYEQYF. Written as DNA, the CDR3 is TGCGCCAGCAGCCAAGACAGGGTGCTCTACGAGCAGTACTTC.

The J gene is TRBJ2-7, the V gene TRBV7-2; 7 bases line up with TRBD1. This CDR3 contains 15 residues. CDR1 and CDR2 from the germline V gene are SGHTA and FQGNSA. With V trimmed by 4 bases and J by 3 bases, 9 bases remained unmatched. The CDR3 loop reads CASSSRDSAFYEQYF. The CDR3 DNA follows: TGTGCCAGCAGCTCCAGGGACAGTGCTTTCTACGAGCAGTACTTC.

This clone was observed a single time. The V call is TRBV9, the J call TRBJ1-2, with D hard to call. Trimming removed 2 bases from V and 1 base from J, with 12 bases in between. CDR1 and CDR2 (germline): SGDLS, YYNGEE. The CDR3 runs 15 residues. CDR3 amino acids: CASSVESRHNYGYTF. CDR3 DNA: TGTGCCAGCAGCGTCGAGAGCAGGCATAACTATGGCTACACCTTC.

Note on this clone: At one end, the junction sequence differs from germline, possibly due to a read error. The chain has TRBV5-6 and TRBJ2-1; no clear D. This CDR3 is 15 amino acids long. Germline V gives CDR1 SGHDT, CDR2 YYEEEE. This CDR3 is CASSAQPPLDNEQLF. Written as DNA, the CDR3 is TGTGCCAGCAGCGCCCAGCCCCCTCTTGACAATGAGCAGCTCTTC.

The rearrangement links TRBV21-1 to TRBJ1-2. TRBV21-1 is assigned pseudogene status. The CDR3 has 11 residues. The CDR3 protein is CASPPLEGYTF. The CDR3 coding sequence is TGTGCCAGCCCCCCCCTAGAGGGCTACACCTTC.

This clone was observed a handful of times. J is TRBJ2-6 and V is TRBV5-8; D is unresolved. The ends were cut back, 3 bases at V and 0 bases at J, with 7 bases in the middle. This CDR3 contains 15 residues. The V gene's germline CDR1 is SGHTS and CDR2 YDEGEE. CDR3 in amino acids: CASSSLPSGANVLTF. The CDR3 DNA is TGTGCCAGCAGCTCCCTACCCTCTGGGGCCAACGTCCTGACTTTC. The full variable domain, its missing parts supplied by reference TRBV5-8 and TRBJ2-6, is EAGVTQSPTHLIKTRGQQATLRCSPISGHTSVYWYQQALGLGLQFLLWYDEGEERNRGNFPPRFSGRQFPNYSSELNVNALELEDSALYLCASSSLPSGANVLTFGAGSRLTVL.

V is TRBV6-4 and J is TRBJ1-1, with 9 bases that match TRBD1. CDR1 is MRHNA, CDR2 SNTAGT, per germline. The CDR3 consists of 13 residues. Trimming cost V 7 bases and J 3 bases; bases outside gene matches: 3. CDR3 amino acids: CASKRQGDTEAFF. CDR3 DNA: TGTGCCAGCAAAAGACAGGGGGACACTGAAGCTTTCTTT.

V gene TRBV11-2 combines with J gene TRBJ2-3; 11 bases agree with TRBD2. V shed 3 bases and J 2 bases; nucleotides not matched to a gene: 13. The CDR3 covers 19 residues. Germline CDR1 is SGHAT and CDR2 is FQNNGV. The chain's CDR3 is CASSFLVGLAGTDTDTQYF. The CDR3 region has the DNA TGTGCCAGCAGCTTCCTCGTAGGACTAGCGGGTACTGACACAGATACGCAGTATTTT.